These T cell receptor beta chains were read from a single sample in a study of blood T cell repertoires in COVID-19. The table came from immunoSEQ multiplex PCR; TCRdb's copy has only in-frame clones and leaves some out. The sample holds some 330,000 clones, 80% to 90% seen once. The sample was PBMCs or T cells enriched from blood (not recorded which). The origin of the receptors is a man aged 35-49 years in a cohort exposed to, infected with or recovered from COVID-19 (not recorded which). Each CDR3 is given with its conserved first and last residue. D genes are given only for firm matches. Clone size is given for some rows only: seen once, a few or many times, or a class if the clone is expanded.

TRBJ1-1	NA	TRBV18	NA	TGTGCCAGCTCACCACCTACGGGGGGGCCCCCGAACACTGAAGCTTTCTTT	CASSPPTGGPPNTEAFF
TRBJ1-2	NA	TRBV11-2	TRBD1	TGTGCCAGCAGCTCCGGGACAGGGGGAGGCTATGGCTACACCTTC	CASSSGTGGGYGYTF
TRBJ2-7	NA	TRBV7-2	NA	TGTGCCAGCAGCTTAGTGGAGTCCAACTACGAGCAGTACTTC	CASSLVESNYEQYF
TRBJ2-3	NA	TRBV9	TRBD2	TGTGCCAGCAGCGTAGCTAGCGGGGGACACACAGATACGCAGTATTTT	CASSVASGGHTDTQYF
TRBJ2-1	NA	TRBV13	NA	TGTGCCAGCAGCTGGACTCGCTATACCTACAATGAGCAGTTCTTC	CASSWTRYTYNEQFF
TRBJ1-2	NA	TRBV15	TRBD1	TGTGCCACCAGCAGGGGGACAGGGGGCGTTCATGGCTACACCTTC	CATSRGTGGVHGYTF
TRBJ2-1	NA	TRBV5-1	TRBD1	TGCGCCAGCAGGAGGACAGGGGAGAACAATGAGCAGTTCTTC	CASRRTGENNEQFF
TRBJ1-6	NA	TRBV27	TRBD1	TGTGCCAGCAGTCTTCCGGGACAGAATTCACCCCTCCACTTT	CASSLPGQNSPLHF
TRBJ2-1	NA	TRBV7-8	NA	TGTGCCAGCAGCGCGCCATTACTACCCCTCTACAATGAGCAGTTCTTC	CASSAPLLPLYNEQFF
TRBJ1-2	few	TRBV4-1	NA	TGCGCCAGCAGCCAGGGGACTCAGCAGGCTAACTATGGCTACACCTTC	CASSQGTQQANYGYTF
TRBJ2-2	NA	TRBV5-1	NA	TGCGCCAGCAGCTTGGGTGGCCATAGCCCCCCCACCGGGGAGCTGTTTTTT	CASSLGGHSPPTGELFF
TRBJ2-1	NA	TRBV5-4	TRBD1	TGTGCCAGCAGCTTGGGGGCCGGACAGGGCTCCTACAATGAGCAGTTCTTC	CASSLGAGQGSYNEQFF
TRBJ1-5	NA	TRBV28	TRBD1	TGTGCCAGCAGTCCAGGGGGCTCGGGACAGCCCCAGCATTTT	CASSPGGSGQPQHF
TRBJ1-2	NA	TRBV10-3	TRBD1	TGTGCCATCAGTGGGACAGGGGACTATGGCTACACCTTC	CAISGTGDYGYTF
TRBJ2-3	NA	TRBV7-2	TRBD2	TGTGCCAGCAGCTTAGTAGGGACTAGCGGGAGGGATACGCAGTATTTT	CASSLVGTSGRDTQYF
TRBJ1-5	NA	TRBV6-5	NA	TGTGCCAGCATTCCTGCGGGGGAGGGTCAGCCCCAGCATTTT	CASIPAGEGQPQHF
TRBJ2-5	once	TRBV5-6	TRBD2	TGTGCCAGCAGCTTAATCGGGACTAGCGGGAGAGAGACCCAGTACTTC	CASSLIGTSGRETQYF
TRBJ2-7	NA	TRBV28	TRBD1	TGTGCCACCCTGACGGGACAGGGGGCTTCTGGGCAGTACTTC	CATLTGQGASGQYF
TRBJ1-2	NA	TRBV5-4	TRBD1	TGTGCCAGCAGCTTGGGAGACAGGGGATATGGCTACACCTTC	CASSLGDRGYGYTF
TRBJ2-7	NA	TRBV20-1	TRBD2	TGCAGTGCTAGTCCTACTAGCGGGAGGTCCTCCGAGCAGTACTTC	CSASPTSGRSSEQYF
TRBJ2-2	NA	TRBV11-3	NA	TGTGCCAGCAGCAAGGGGCAAGACACCGGGGAGCTGTTTTTT	CASSKGQDTGELFF
TRBJ2-7	NA	TRBV6-5	TRBD2	TGTGCCAGCAGGTCGACTAGCTTGTACGAGCAGTACTTC	CASRSTSLYEQYF
TRBJ1-2	NA	TRBV7-2	TRBD1	TGTGCCAGCAGCGGGACAGGGGGAGGGTATGGCTACACCTTC	CASSGTGGGYGYTF
TRBJ1-6	NA	TRBV10-3	TRBD1	TGTGCCATCAGTGACTCCGGAGACAGGGGGTTTTATAATTCACCCCTCCACTTT	CAISDSGDRGFYNSPLHF
TRBJ2-7	NA	TRBV5-6	TRBD2	TGTGCCAGCAGCCTAACTAGCGGGAACTCCTACGAGCAGTACTTC	CASSLTSGNSYEQYF
TRBJ2-5	NA	TRBV15	NA	TGTGCCACCAGCAGAGATCAGGGGAAAGAGACCCAGTACTTC	CATSRDQGKETQYF
TRBJ2-4	NA	TRBV6-5	TRBD2	TGTGCCAGCAGTTACTCGCCTAGCGGAACAAACATTCAGTACTTC	CASSYSPSGTNIQYF
TRBJ1-2	NA	TRBV18	NA	TGTGCCAGCTCACCGGGAGGGGCTAACTATGGCTACACCTTC	CASSPGGANYGYTF
TRBJ2-7	once	TRBV5-1	NA	TGCGCCAGCACCCAGACAGGAAACTACGAGCAGTACTTC	CASTQTGNYEQYF
TRBJ2-7	medium-sized	TRBV30	TRBD1	TGTGCCTGGAGCGGGACAGGGGGCGCGGTAGACGAGCAGTACTTC	CAWSGTGGAVDEQYF
TRBJ1-1	NA	TRBV5-8	NA	TGTGCCAGCAGCTTGGGCAGAAACACTGAAGCTTTCTTT	CASSLGRNTEAFF
TRBJ1-1	NA	TRBV27	NA	TGTGCCAGCAGAGGGGGCACTGAAGCTTTCTTT	CASRGGTEAFF
TRBJ2-7	NA	TRBV25-1	TRBD2	TGTGCCAGCAGTGGGGCGGGGACTAGATACGAGCAGTACTTC	CASSGAGTRYEQYF
TRBJ2-3	NA	TRBV9	NA	TGTGCCAGCAGCGTAGTTGACAGGGAGGCGGGTACGCAGTATTTT	CASSVVDREAGTQYF
TRBJ1-1	NA	TRBV7-2	TRBD1	TGTGCCAGCAGCTTGGCAGGGGGTATGAACACTGAAGCTTTCTTT	CASSLAGGMNTEAFF
TRBJ2-1	NA	TRBV28	NA	TGTGCCAGCAGCCCATACAATGAGCAGTTCTTC	CASSPYNEQFF
TRBJ2-1	NA	TRBV10-1	TRBD1	TGCGCCAGCAGTGAGGGACAGGGGGTCCCCTACAATGAGCAGTTCTTC	CASSEGQGVPYNEQFF
TRBJ1-5	NA	TRBV19	NA	TGTGCCAGTAGTAGCGGGCGGCAGCCCCAGCATTTT	CASSSGRQPQHF
TRBJ1-1	NA	TRBV14	NA	TGTGCCAGCAGCCAAGATGTACAGTACACTGAAGCTTTCTTT	CASSQDVQYTEAFF
TRBJ1-6	once	TRBV15	TRBD1	TGTGCCACCAGCAGATCCCGACAGGGTAATTCACCCCTCCACTTT	CATSRSRQGNSPLHF
TRBJ1-6	NA	TRBV29-1	NA	TGCAGCATTCGACAGGAGATTAATTCACCCCTCCACTTT	CSIRQEINSPLHF
TRBJ2-5	NA	TRBV15	TRBD1	TGTGCCACCAGCAGAGACTACGGAGGACAGGGAGAGACCCAGTACTTC	CATSRDYGGQGETQYF
TRBJ2-7	NA	TRBV30	NA	TGTGCCTGGAGTCCGCTAACAGGGCGCTACGAGCAGTACTTC	CAWSPLTGRYEQYF
TRBJ2-2	NA	TRBV19	NA	TGTGCCAGTAGTCCCCGGGGTAGCACCGGGGAGCTGTTTTTT	CASSPRGSTGELFF
TRBJ2-7	once	TRBV27	NA	TGTGCCAGCAGTCTTAAGGACAACTACGAGCAGTACTTC	CASSLKDNYEQYF
TRBJ2-3	once	TRBV6-1	NA	TGTGCCAGCAGTGAAAGGGCCAGGGATCGCACAGATACGCAGTATTTT	CASSERARDRTDTQYF